Each of the 6 T cell receptor beta chains below was sequenced from the same sample in a study of graft-versus-host responses after intestinal transplantation. For these TCRs, the target antigens are not known. Data came from immunoSEQ multiplex PCR; TCRdb stores just in-frame clones and leaves some out. The sample contains 90,000 to 150,000 clones, over 80% of which appear only once. The sample consisted of unstimulated CD4+ T cells sorted from spleen or lymph node cells, taken before intestinal transplant. Receptors were obtained from a human donor who received an intestinal transplant.

The chain employs TRBV29-1 and TRBJ2-2, with 9 bases identical to TRBD1. There are 13 residues in the CDR3. The V segment lost 7 bases and the J segment 4 bases; nucleotides outside the gene matches: 4. Germline values: CDR1 SQVTM, CDR2 ANQGSEA. Here the CDR3 reads CSAGQGSTGELFF. The CDR3 bases are TGCAGCGCCGGACAGGGGAGCACCGGGGAGCTGTTTTTT.

The CDR3 DNA reads TGTGCCTGGAGGCGCTCCGGCACTGAAGCTTTCTTT. This encodes CAWRRSGTEAFF. This chain links TRBV30 with TRBJ1-1, with D hard to call. The CDR3 totals 12 residues. The V gene lost 3 bases and the J gene lost 4 bases, with 9 bases spanning the gap. CDR1 is GTSNPN, CDR2 SVGIG, per germline (reference sequence).

This clone has only one observation. This chain links TRBV28 with TRBJ1-5, with 8 positions matching TRBD1. Germline CDR1 is MDHEN and CDR2 is SYDVKM. V was clipped by 6 bases and J by 9 bases; unmatched bases: 13. This CDR3 spans 15 amino acids. The chain's CDR3 is CASSHPGPGGLPQHF. The CDR3 DNA sequence: TGTGCCAGCAGCCACCCCGGCCCAGGGGGCTTGCCCCAGCATTTT.

The chain combines TRBV29-1 with TRBJ2-7; D possibly matches TRBD1 or TRBD2 (6 bases each). V was pared by 4 bases and J by 2 bases, with 9 bases between. Germline assignment: CDR1 SQVTM and CDR2 ANQGSEA. There are 12 residues in the CDR3. The DNA of the CDR3 is TGCAGCGTTGGGGGGGCCCCCTACGAGCAGTACTTC. Protein product: CSVGGAPYEQYF.

This chain connects TRBV12-5 to TRBJ2-5; no clear D gene. Trimming took off 0 bases at V and 4 bases at J, with 3 bases between the two ends. The CDR3 extends over 12 amino acids. Germline CDR1 is LGHNT and CDR2 is FRNRAP. CDR3 nucleotide sequence: TGTGCTAGTGGTTTGGTCGGAGAGACCCAGTACTTC. Residues: CASGLVGETQYF.

V and J are TRBV10-3 and TRBJ2-1, with D perhaps being TRBD1 or TRBD2 (6 bases each). V lost 11 bases to trimming and J lost 10 bases, with 27 bases between them. CDR1 and CDR2 from the germline V gene are ENHRY and SYGVKD. The CDR3 runs 15 residues. CDR3 DNA sequence: TGTGCCTCGAAGGGGGGTCGGGGCATTAAGGAAGAGCAGTTCTTC. Protein product: CASKGGRGIKEEQFF.